This TCR beta chain came from a study of shared clonotypes between healthy human individuals. Overall study results and limits: In the sorted subsets, rarefaction showed sequencing was incomplete despite large depth.

Some clones are missing from TCRdb's copy, which holds only in-frame ones; the method was immunoSEQ multiplex PCR. The repertoire has some 2.1 million clones, roughly 95% of them found once; the top ten carry about 0.13%. V lost 5 bases to trimming and J lost 5 bases, with 10 bases between them. CDR1 and CDR2 from the germline V gene are SQVTM and ANQGSEA. CDR3 length: 12 residues. Regarding this clone: The target antigen is unknown.

This sequence joins TRBV29-1 and TRBJ2-1, with a tentative D call TRBD2 (6 bases). The clonotype originates from a man younger than 30 in good health. Sequenced input: naive CD4+ T cells sorted from blood. The subset: CD45RA+ positively selected. DNA of the CDR3: TGCAGCGTTCGGGACTTCAACAATGAGCAGTTCTTC. It codes for CSVRDFNNEQFF.